This is a list of T cell receptor beta chains from one sample in a study of cytomegalovirus exposure and HLA in healthy donors. Some clones are missing from TCRdb's copy, which holds only in-frame ones; the method was immunoSEQ multiplex PCR. The sample has under 150,000 clones, roughly 80% seen once. Material for sequencing was PBMCs. These TCRs come from a man between 40 and 49 years old in good health and CMV-seropositive. CDR3s include the opening cysteine and the closing phenylalanine or tryptophan. A D gene is named only where the DNA matches it firmly.

TRBJ2-1,TRBV5-1,TRBD2,CASSLGLAGYNEQFF
TRBJ1-5,TRBV2,-,CASSVGDSSNQPQHF
TRBJ2-3,TRBV10-3,-,CAISPGTAYTDTQYF
TRBJ2-7,TRBV29-1,TRBD2,CSVGGTNSGGRGYEQYF
TRBJ2-3,TRBV6-4,-,CASSANGMSTDTQYF
TRBJ1-1,TRBV6-5,-,CASSSTVNTEAFF
TRBJ2-7,TRBV30,TRBD2,CAWSRTSLREQYF
TRBJ1-2,TRBV5-1,TRBD1,CASSQAGTGVVGGYTF
TRBJ2-7,TRBV6-5,TRBD1,CASSPRQGETGEQYF
TRBJ1-2,TRBV6-6,-,CASRPYPGTGGYTF